The 5 T cell receptor beta chains presented below share a single source sample, sequenced in a study of siplizumab effects on memory and regulatory T cells. TCRdb's copy holds only in-frame clones and misses some; the assay was immunoSEQ multiplex PCR. Of approximately 60,000 clones in the sample, approximately 96% were seen once. The sequenced sample consisted of naive CD8+ T cells sorted from blood. The source of these receptors is a human donor in good health.

This chain uses TRBV7-2 with TRBJ2-7; the match to TRBD2 covers 11 bases. The CDR3 is made up of 14 amino acids. J was trimmed by 7 bases and V by 2 bases; bases with no gene match: 4. Germline V gene sequence: CDR1 SGHTA, CDR2 FQGNSA. Written as DNA, the CDR3 is TGTGCCAGCAGCTTAATAGCGGGGGGGGATGAGCAGTACTTC. Translating it yields CASSLIAGGDEQYF.

The J gene is TRBJ2-3, the V gene TRBV9; D is unresolved. The germline gives CDR1 SGDLS, CDR2 YYNGEE. The CDR3 consists of 14 residues. V lost 0 bases and J 4 bases, leaving 9 bases between the germline ends. CDR3: CASSVEVSPDTQYF. CDR3 nucleotide sequence: TGTGCCAGCAGCGTAGAAGTTAGCCCAGATACGCAGTATTTT.

V usage is TRBV4-1 and J usage is TRBJ2-7; 10 nucleotides line up with TRBD1. The CDR3 length is 16 residues. Germline assignment: CDR1 MGHRA and CDR2 YSYEKL. V trimming: 4 bases; J trimming: 1 base; junction bases outside the gene matches: 7. CDR3 nucleotides: TGCGCCAGCAGCCGATCCGGGACAGGGGTTTCCTACGAGCAGTACTTC. It encodes CASSRSGTGVSYEQYF.

The V gene is TRBV29-1, the J gene TRBJ1-3; D is ambiguous. The CDR3 spans 18 residues. The V gene's germline CDR1 is SQVTM and CDR2 ANQGSEA. V was pared by 0 bases and J by 2 bases, with 20 bases between. The DNA of the CDR3 is TGCAGCGTTGAAGATGGAACCGATGGCAAAAGGCCTGGAAACACCATATATTTT. Protein product: CSVEDGTDGKRPGNTIYF.

This rearrangement joins TRBV4-3 to TRBJ2-2, with D unclear. V lost 4 bases, J lost 6 bases, and 9 bases lay in between. This CDR3 contains 13 residues. Germline CDR1 reads LGHNA; CDR2 reads YSLEER. As DNA, the CDR3 is TGCGCCAGCAGCCCAGTCGATGCCGGGGAGCTGTTTTTT. It specifies CASSPVDAGELFF.